These 27 T cell receptor beta chains share one sample of origin, sequenced in a study of a mutant IDH1 vaccine in newly diagnosed glioma. Profiling relied on immunoSEQ multiplex PCR, and the TCRdb table lists in-frame clones only, not all of them. This repertoire shows 20,000 to 25,000 clones, 82% found once; its top ten account for approximately 13%. For these TCRs, the target antigens are not known. Noted time point: week 23, last vaccination. What each vaccine dose contained was 300 ug of mutant IDH1 20-mer peptide, accompanied by topical imiquimod. Sequenced here: PBMCs, sampled from a glioma patient whose treatment included an IDH1 peptide vaccine. The receptors come from a man between 25 and 39 years old with glioma.

This clone came up a few times. The V gene is TRBV29-1, the J gene TRBJ1-1, with D possibly TRBD1 on 6 matching bases. Germline CDR1 SQVTM, CDR2 ANQGSEA. Deletions cut 5 bases from V and 0 bases from J, with 10 bases between. The CDR3 is made up of 13 amino acids. Here the CDR3 reads CSVSGVMNTEAFF. The CDR3 DNA is TGCAGCGTTTCAGGGGTAATGAACACTGAAGCTTTCTTT.

This sequence joins TRBV9 and TRBJ1-1, with TRBD1 as a possible D gene (5 bases). The V gene's germline CDR1 is SGDLS and CDR2 YYNGEE. V dropped 6 bases and J dropped 3 bases, with 21 bases sitting between them. This CDR3 region has 16 residues. CDR3 amino acids: CASTPSPALGDTEAFF. CDR3 nucleotides: TGTGCCAGCACTCCGTCTCCCGCCTTAGGGGACACTGAAGCTTTCTTT.

The chain carries TRBV7-9 and TRBJ1-3; D ambiguous. This CDR3 spans 17 amino acids. The V end lost 1 base, the J end lost 0 bases, and 13 bases lay between the germline ends. Germline values: CDR1 SEHNR, CDR2 FQNEAQ (reference sequence). CDR3 nucleotide sequence: TGTGCCAGCAGCTTAGGAGGGCGACTCACCTCTGGAAACACCATATATTTT. Amino acid sequence: CASSLGGRLTSGNTIYF.

V is TRBV5-1 and J is TRBJ2-7, with TRBD1 matching over 9 bases. With V trimmed by 4 bases and J by 5 bases, 7 bases remained unmatched. Per the germline V gene, CDR1 is SGHRS and CDR2 is YFSETQ. The CDR3 runs 14 residues. The CDR3 DNA reads TGCGCCAGCAGCCAACCGACAGGGGGTAACGAGCAGTACTTC. Its translation is CASSQPTGGNEQYF. The complete variable domain, with remaining parts taken from reference TRBV5-1 and TRBJ2-7, reads KAGVTQTPRYLIKTRGQQVTLSCSPISGHRSVSWYQQTPGQGLQFLFEYFSETQRNKGNFPGRFSGRQFSNSRSEMNVSTLELGDSALYLCASSQPTGGNEQYFGPGTRLTVT.

The table lists this clone with a few counts. The V call is TRBV11-3, the J call TRBJ2-7, with D perhaps assigned TRBD1 or TRBD2 (5 bases each). This CDR3 is 14 amino acids long. V was cut by 5 bases and J by 7 bases, with 18 bases left in between. Germline V gene lookup returns CDR1 SGHNT and CDR2 YENEEA. The CDR3 DNA follows: TGTGCCAGCAGCCGTCAAGAGGGGCTCGGGGAGCAGTACTTC. Translating it yields CASSRQEGLGEQYF.

The chain recombines TRBV11-3 with TRBJ2-1; TRBD2 agrees at 8 bases. Germline loops: CDR1 SGHNT, CDR2 YENEEA. Trimming at V came to 4 bases and at J to 4 bases, leaving 12 bases not matched to a gene. The CDR3 is made up of 17 amino acids. The CDR3 spells CASSSAVLAEPYNEQFF. CDR3 nucleotide sequence: TGTGCCAGCAGCTCCGCCGTACTAGCGGAACCGTACAATGAGCAGTTCTTC.

This clone was observed a handful of times. J is TRBJ1-4 and V is TRBV29-1; D may be TRBD1 (6 bases). The CDR3 contains 16 residues. V was trimmed by 6 bases and J by 0 bases, leaving 17 bases between them. Germline CDR1 SQVTM, CDR2 ANQGSEA. CDR3 in DNA: TGCAGCGTGAAACCGGGACAACTAGCAACTAATGAAAAACTGTTTTTT. Its translation is CSVKPGQLATNEKLFF.

This sequence joins TRBV18 and TRBJ2-1; D not certain. From germline, CDR1 is KGHSH and CDR2 LQKENI. CDR3 size: 14 residues. Trimming shortened V by 3 bases and J by 1 base, and 7 bases separated the two germline ends. The CDR3 DNA reads TGTGCCAGCTCACCGACCCCGTCCTACAATGAGCAGTTCTTC. It is translated as CASSPTPSYNEQFF.

The sample holds one count of this clone. V usage is TRBV19 and J usage is TRBJ1-1, with D possibly being TRBD1 (5 bases). This CDR3 has 13 amino acids. V was pared by 4 bases and J by 0 bases, with 6 bases between. Per the germline V gene, CDR1 is LNHDA and CDR2 is SQIVND (reference sequence). In nucleotides, the CDR3 is TGTGCCAGTAGTAAGGGGTTGAACACTGAAGCTTTCTTT. Its translation is CASSKGLNTEAFF.

The chain combines TRBV28 with TRBJ2-7; D is perhaps TRBD1 (5 bases). This CDR3 is 15 amino acids long. Germline values: CDR1 MDHEN, CDR2 SYDVKM. Trimming stripped 5 bases from V and 3 bases from J, with 17 bases between. The CDR3 here is CASSEDSRAIYEQYF. The CDR3 bases are TGTGCCAGCAGTGAAGACAGCCGGGCCATCTACGAGCAGTACTTC.

The chain has TRBV9 and TRBJ2-3; tentative D call: TRBD1 (5 bases). The CDR3 has 15 residues. The V end lost 4 bases, the J end lost 1 base, and 13 bases lay between the germline ends. Germline V gene data show CDR1 as SGDLS and CDR2 as YYNGEE. The CDR3 nucleotides are TGTGCCAGCAGCTTCTTGGGGCGAGGCACAGATACGCAGTATTTT. Its translation: CASSFLGRGTDTQYF.

This clone was picked up one time. The chain has TRBV5-1 and TRBJ2-2; D call uncertain. The CDR3 sequence is 13 residues long. V lost 3 bases and J 6 bases, leaving 9 bases between the germline ends. Germline V gene data show CDR1 as SGHRS and CDR2 as YFSETQ. CDR3 in amino acids: CASSSTRPGELFF. As DNA, the CDR3 is TGCGCCAGCAGCTCGACTCGACCCGGGGAGCTGTTTTTT.

This clone came up a few times. The V and J genes are TRBV30 and TRBJ1-5; D is possibly TRBD1 (6 bases). The germline CDR1 and CDR2 sequences are GTSNPN and SVGIG (reference sequence). Trimming pared 3 bases from V and 4 bases from J, leaving 25 bases between. This CDR3 has 18 amino acids. Here the CDR3 reads CAWRCGTPHPLENQPQHF. CDR3 nucleotides: TGTGCCTGGAGGTGCGGGACACCACACCCTCTAGAAAATCAGCCCCAGCATTTT.

The V call is TRBV6-4, the J call TRBJ2-2, with 7 bases matching TRBD1. Trimming removed 3 bases from V and 7 bases from J; junction bases left unmatched: 5. Looked up from germline, CDR1 is MRHNA and CDR2 is SNTAGT. The CDR3 sequence is 14 residues long. CDR3: CASSERQGDGELFF. The CDR3 DNA reads TGTGCCAGCAGTGAAAGGCAGGGGGACGGGGAGCTGTTTTTT.

The V and J genes are TRBV30 and TRBJ2-1; the match to TRBD2 covers 11 bases. V lost 1 base to trimming and J lost 4 bases; unmatched junction nucleotides: 6. Germline V gene sequence: CDR1 GTSNPN, CDR2 SVGIG (reference sequence). The CDR3 has 16 amino acids. The CDR3 region is CAWSAPGLAEYNEQFF. CDR3 sequence (DNA): TGTGCCTGGAGTGCCCCGGGACTAGCGGAATACAATGAGCAGTTCTTC.

The V call is TRBV18, the J call TRBJ2-5; possible D gene TRBD1, 5 bases. Germline CDR1 is KGHSH and CDR2 is LQKENI. Deletions cut 4 bases from V and 1 base from J, with 16 bases between. The CDR3 runs 16 residues. The CDR3 reads CASSHQTGPLQETQYF. CDR3 bases: TGTGCCAGCTCACACCAAACAGGCCCTCTCCAAGAGACCCAGTACTTC. Supplemented by reference TRBV18 and TRBJ2-5, the full variable domain reads NAGVMQNPRHLVRRRGQEARLRCSPMKGHSHVYWYRQLPEEGLKFMVYLQKENIIDESGMPKERFSAEFPKEGPSILRIQQVVRGDSAAYFCASSHQTGPLQETQYFGPGTRLLVL.

This clone was detected a few times. This chain connects TRBV19 to TRBJ1-5; D perhaps matches TRBD1 (5 bases). V lost 5 bases, J lost 6 bases, and 17 bases lay in between. The CDR3 is 15 residues long. The germline CDR1 and CDR2 sequences are LNHDA and SQIVND (reference sequence). CDR3 sequence reads: CASSEGQGWFQPQHF. In DNA, the CDR3 is TGTGCCAGTAGTGAGGGCCAGGGATGGTTTCAGCCCCAGCATTTT.

The V call is TRBV5-6, the J call TRBJ1-1, with D uncertain. Deletions cut 0 bases from V and 1 base from J, with 4 bases between. This CDR3 is 13 amino acids long. Per germline, CDR1 SGHDT and CDR2 YYEEEE. CDR3 in amino acids: CASSLAGNTEAFF. CDR3 nucleotides: TGTGCCAGCAGCTTGGCCGGGAACACTGAAGCTTTCTTT.

CDR3 residues: CSVTGGGHYTF. The CDR3 region has the DNA TGCAGCGTTACAGGGGGCGGACACTACACCTTC. This sequence joins TRBV29-1 and TRBJ1-2; TRBD1 aligns across 9 bases. J was trimmed by 10 bases and V by 5 bases; bases with no gene match: 5. CDR3 length: 11 residues. Germline V CDR1 and CDR2: SQVTM, ANQGSEA.

The V and J genes are TRBV25-1 and TRBJ1-2; D not resolved. V lost 1 base, J lost 4 bases, and 7 bases lay in between. CDR3 length: 13 residues. Per germline, CDR1 MGHDK and CDR2 SYGVNS. For the CDR3, the DNA is TGTGCCAGCAGTGAATTAACTGGCTATGGCTACACCTTC. Translated: CASSELTGYGYTF.

The chain couples TRBV7-7 to TRBJ2-5, with a possible D match to TRBD2 (6 bases). Per the germline V gene, CDR1 is SSHAT and CDR2 is FNYEAQ (reference sequence). The CDR3 sequence is 16 residues long. Trimming pared 4 bases from V and 5 bases from J, leaving 20 bases between. CDR3 bases: TGTGCCAGCAGCTCCTCCCGTCGCGGGGTGGGGGAGACCCAGTACTTC. It encodes CASSSSRRGVGETQYF.

This sequence joins TRBV27 and TRBJ2-2; 14 bases line up with TRBD2. Germline CDR1 and CDR2: MNHEY and SMNVEV (reference sequence). This CDR3 region has 19 residues. J gave up 6 bases and V 5 bases, and 14 bases lay outside the gene matches. The CDR3 DNA reads TGTGCCAGCAGTCGCACCGGGACTAGCGGGAGTCCGGACGCCGGGGAGCTGTTTTTT. Protein: CASSRTGTSGSPDAGELFF.

The rearrangement links TRBV7-8 to TRBJ1-4; 7 bases fit TRBD1. The germline gives CDR1 SGHVS, CDR2 FQNEAQ. Unmatched junction bases numbered 10, after V lost 3 bases and J lost 12 bases. The CDR3 extends over 14 amino acids. The CDR3 sequence is CASSFRTGYRELFF. The CDR3, as DNA: TGTGCCAGCAGCTTCAGGACAGGATATAGGGAACTGTTTTTT.

The CDR3 DNA sequence: TGTGCCAGCAGTTACTCGAGGGTTTCGAGGTACGAGCAGTACTTC. Translated: CASSYSRVSRYEQYF. V usage is TRBV6-5 and J usage is TRBJ2-7, with a tentative D call TRBD2 (5 bases). V was clipped by 0 bases and J by 4 bases, with 13 bases between them. Germline V gene sequence: CDR1 MNHEY, CDR2 SVGAGI. The CDR3 length is 15 residues.

V gene TRBV18 combines with J gene TRBJ2-7, with a possible D match to TRBD1 (6 bases). The CDR3 totals 14 residues. Trimming removed 4 bases at V and 4 bases at J, with 14 bases between. Germline values: CDR1 KGHSH, CDR2 LQKENI. The CDR3 region is CASSLQGTTYEQYF. The CDR3, as DNA: TGTGCCAGCTCACTACAGGGAACAACGTACGAGCAGTACTTC. Variable domain in full (rest from reference TRBV18 and TRBJ2-7): NAGVMQNPRHLVRRRGQEARLRCSPMKGHSHVYWYRQLPEEGLKFMVYLQKENIIDESGMPKERFSAEFPKEGPSILRIQQVVRGDSAAYFCASSLQGTTYEQYFGPGTRLTVT.

This clone appeared a single time. This chain uses TRBV5-4 with TRBJ1-2; TRBD1 agrees at 7 bases. CDR1 and CDR2 (germline): SGHNT, YYREEE (reference sequence). The CDR3 runs to 14 residues. V lost 3 bases, J lost 1 base, and 3 bases stayed unmatched. The CDR3 DNA follows: TGTGCCAGCAGCTGGACAGGACTTAACTATGGCTACACCTTC. It yields the protein CASSWTGLNYGYTF.

The chain is built from TRBV6-5 and TRBJ1-5; no definite D call. V lost 4 bases and J 11 bases, leaving 12 bases between the germline ends. This CDR3 is 12 amino acids long. CDR1 is MNHEY, CDR2 SVGAGI, per germline. As DNA, the CDR3 is TGTGCCAGCAGTTCCAGCTCCGGTACCCAGCATTTT. Translation gives CASSSSSGTQHF.